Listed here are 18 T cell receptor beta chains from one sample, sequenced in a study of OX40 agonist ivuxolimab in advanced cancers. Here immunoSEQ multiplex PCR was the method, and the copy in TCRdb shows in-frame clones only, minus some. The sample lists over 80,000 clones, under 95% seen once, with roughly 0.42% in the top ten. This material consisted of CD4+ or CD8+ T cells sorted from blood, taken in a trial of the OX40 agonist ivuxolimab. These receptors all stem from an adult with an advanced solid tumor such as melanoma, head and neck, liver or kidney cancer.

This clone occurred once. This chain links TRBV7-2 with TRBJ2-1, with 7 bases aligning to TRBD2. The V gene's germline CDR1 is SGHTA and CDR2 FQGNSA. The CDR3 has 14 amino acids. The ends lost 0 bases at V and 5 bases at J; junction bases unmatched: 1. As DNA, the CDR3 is TGTGCCAGCAGCTTAGCGGGGGGGAACAATGAGCAGTTCTTC. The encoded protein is CASSLAGGNNEQFF. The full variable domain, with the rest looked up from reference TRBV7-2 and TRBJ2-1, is GAGVSQSPSNKVTEKGKDVELRCDPISGHTALYWYRQSLGQGLEFLIYFQGNSAPDKSGLPSDRFSAERTGGSVSTLTIQRTQQEDSAVYLCASSLAGGNNEQFFGPGTRLTVL.

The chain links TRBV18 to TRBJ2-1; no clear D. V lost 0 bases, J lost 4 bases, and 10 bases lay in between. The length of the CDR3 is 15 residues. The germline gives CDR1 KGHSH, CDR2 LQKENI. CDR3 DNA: TGTGCCAGCTCACCACCTAGGTATCCGTACAATGAGCAGTTCTTC. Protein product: CASSPPRYPYNEQFF.

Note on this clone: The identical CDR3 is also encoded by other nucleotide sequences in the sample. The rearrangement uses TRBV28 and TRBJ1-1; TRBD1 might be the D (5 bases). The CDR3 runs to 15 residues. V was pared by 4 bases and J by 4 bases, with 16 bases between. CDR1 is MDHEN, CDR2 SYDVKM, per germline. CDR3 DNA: TGTGCCAGCAGTTCCCCTGGGACGGGGAGCACTGAAGCTTTCTTT. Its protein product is CASSSPGTGSTEAFF.

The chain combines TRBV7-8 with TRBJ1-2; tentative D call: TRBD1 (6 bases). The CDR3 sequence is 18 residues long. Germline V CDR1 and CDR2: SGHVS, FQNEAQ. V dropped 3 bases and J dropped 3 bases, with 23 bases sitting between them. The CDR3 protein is CASSLQSTGTSGDYGYTF. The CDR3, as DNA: TGTGCCAGCAGCTTGCAATCGACAGGTACTTCCGGGGACTATGGCTACACCTTC.

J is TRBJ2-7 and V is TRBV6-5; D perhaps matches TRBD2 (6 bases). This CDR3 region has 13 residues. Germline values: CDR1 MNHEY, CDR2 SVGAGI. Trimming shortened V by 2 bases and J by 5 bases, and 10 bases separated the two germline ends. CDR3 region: CASSYGRGHEQYF. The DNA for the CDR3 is TGTGCCAGCAGTTACGGGCGGGGCCACGAGCAGTACTTC.

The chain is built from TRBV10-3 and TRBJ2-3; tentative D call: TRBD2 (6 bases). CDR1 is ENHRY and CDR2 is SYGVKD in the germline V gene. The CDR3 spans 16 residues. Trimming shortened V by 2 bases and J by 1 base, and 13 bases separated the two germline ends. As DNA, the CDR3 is TGTGCCATCAGTGAGGGGGGAGGACGGGGCACAGATACGCAGTATTTT. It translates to CAISEGGGRGTDTQYF.

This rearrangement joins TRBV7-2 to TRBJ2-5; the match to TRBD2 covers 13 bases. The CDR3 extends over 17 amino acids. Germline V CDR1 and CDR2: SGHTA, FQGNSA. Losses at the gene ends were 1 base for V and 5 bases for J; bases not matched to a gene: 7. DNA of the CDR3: TGTGCCAGCAGCTTAGGAACTAGCGGGGGGGCCGGGGAGACCCAGTACTTC. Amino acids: CASSLGTSGGAGETQYF.

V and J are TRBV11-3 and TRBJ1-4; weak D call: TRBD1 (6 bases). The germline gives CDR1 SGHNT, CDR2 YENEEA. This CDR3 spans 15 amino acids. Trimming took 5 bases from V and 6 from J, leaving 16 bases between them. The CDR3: CASSPPQGGDEKLFF. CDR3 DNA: TGTGCCAGCAGCCCTCCACAGGGAGGTGATGAAAAACTGTTTTTT. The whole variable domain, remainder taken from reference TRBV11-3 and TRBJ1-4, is EAGVVQSPRYKIIEKKQPVAFWCNPISGHNTLYWYLQNLGQGPELLIRYENEEAVDDSQLPKDRFSAERLKGVDSTLKIQPAELGDSAVYLCASSPPQGGDEKLFFGSGTQLSVL.

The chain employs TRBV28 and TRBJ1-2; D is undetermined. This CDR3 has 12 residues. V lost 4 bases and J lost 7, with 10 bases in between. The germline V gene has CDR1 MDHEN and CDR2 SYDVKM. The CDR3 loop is CASSSYLGGYTF. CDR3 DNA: TGTGCCAGCAGTTCATACCTGGGTGGCTACACCTTC.

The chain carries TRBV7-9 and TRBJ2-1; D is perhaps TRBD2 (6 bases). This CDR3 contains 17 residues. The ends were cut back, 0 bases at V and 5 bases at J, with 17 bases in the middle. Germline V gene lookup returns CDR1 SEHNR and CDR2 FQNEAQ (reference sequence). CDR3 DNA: TGTGCCAGCAGCTTAGCGTTTGCGATTCCGGGGGACAATGAGCAGTTCTTC. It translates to CASSLAFAIPGDNEQFF.

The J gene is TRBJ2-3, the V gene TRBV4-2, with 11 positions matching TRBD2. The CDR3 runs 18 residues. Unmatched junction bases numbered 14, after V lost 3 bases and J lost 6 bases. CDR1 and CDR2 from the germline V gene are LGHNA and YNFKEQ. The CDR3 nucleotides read TGTGCCAGCAGCCACCCTGAGACTAGCGGGAATACGCCGGATACGCAGTATTTT. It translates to CASSHPETSGNTPDTQYF.

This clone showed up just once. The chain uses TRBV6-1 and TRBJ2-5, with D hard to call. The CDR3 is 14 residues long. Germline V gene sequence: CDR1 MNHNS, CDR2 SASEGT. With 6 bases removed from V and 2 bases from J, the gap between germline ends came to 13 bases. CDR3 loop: CASSQSTTQETQYF. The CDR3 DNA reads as TGTGCCAGCAGCCAATCGACGACTCAAGAGACCCAGTACTTC.

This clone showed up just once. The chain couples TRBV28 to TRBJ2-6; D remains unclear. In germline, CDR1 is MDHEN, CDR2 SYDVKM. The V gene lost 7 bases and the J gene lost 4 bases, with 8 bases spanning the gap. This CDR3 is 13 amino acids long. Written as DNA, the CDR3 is TGTGCCAGCACCCCTCCCGGGGCCAACGTCCTGACTTTC. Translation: CASTPPGANVLTF. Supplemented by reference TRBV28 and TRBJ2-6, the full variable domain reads DVKVTQSSRYLVKRTGEKVFLECVQDMDHENMFWYRQDPGLGLRLIYFSYDVKMKEKGDIPEGYSVSREKKERFSLILESASTNQTSMYLCASTPPGANVLTFGAGSRLTVL.

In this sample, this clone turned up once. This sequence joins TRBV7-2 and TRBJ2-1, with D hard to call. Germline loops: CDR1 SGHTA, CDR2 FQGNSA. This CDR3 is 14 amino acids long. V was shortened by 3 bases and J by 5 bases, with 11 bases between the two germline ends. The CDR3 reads CASSFLRSHNEQFF. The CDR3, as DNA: TGTGCCAGCAGCTTTTTAAGGAGCCACAATGAGCAGTTCTTC.

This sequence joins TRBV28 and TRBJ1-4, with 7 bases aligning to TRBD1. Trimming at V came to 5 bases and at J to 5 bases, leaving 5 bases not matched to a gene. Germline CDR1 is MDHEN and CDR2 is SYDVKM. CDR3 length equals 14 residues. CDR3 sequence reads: CASSLQGRNEKLFF. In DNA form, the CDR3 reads TGTGCCAGCAGTCTACAGGGGCGCAATGAAAAACTGTTTTTT. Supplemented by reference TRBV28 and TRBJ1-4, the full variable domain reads DVKVTQSSRYLVKRTGEKVFLECVQDMDHENMFWYRQDPGLGLRLIYFSYDVKMKEKGDIPEGYSVSREKKERFSLILESASTNQTSMYLCASSLQGRNEKLFFGSGTQLSVL.

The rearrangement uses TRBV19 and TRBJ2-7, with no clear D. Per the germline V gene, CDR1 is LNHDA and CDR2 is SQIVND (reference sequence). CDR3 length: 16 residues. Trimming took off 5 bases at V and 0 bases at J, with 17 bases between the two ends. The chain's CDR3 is CASSSYQTPDSYEQYF. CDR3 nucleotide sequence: TGTGCCAGTAGTTCCTACCAGACACCTGACTCCTACGAGCAGTACTTC.

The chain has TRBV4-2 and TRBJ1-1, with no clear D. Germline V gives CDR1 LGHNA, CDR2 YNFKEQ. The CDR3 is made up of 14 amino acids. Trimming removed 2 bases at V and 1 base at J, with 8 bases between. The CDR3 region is CASSQPMGNTEAFF. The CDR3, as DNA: TGTGCCAGCAGCCAACCAATGGGGAACACTGAAGCTTTCTTT.

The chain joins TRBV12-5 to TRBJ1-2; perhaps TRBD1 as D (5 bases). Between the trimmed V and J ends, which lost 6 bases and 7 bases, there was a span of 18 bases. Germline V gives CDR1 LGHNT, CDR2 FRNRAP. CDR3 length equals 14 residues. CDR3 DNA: TGTGCTAGTGGACTGGAGCTCAGGGCCTTTGGCTACACCTTC. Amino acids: CASGLELRAFGYTF.